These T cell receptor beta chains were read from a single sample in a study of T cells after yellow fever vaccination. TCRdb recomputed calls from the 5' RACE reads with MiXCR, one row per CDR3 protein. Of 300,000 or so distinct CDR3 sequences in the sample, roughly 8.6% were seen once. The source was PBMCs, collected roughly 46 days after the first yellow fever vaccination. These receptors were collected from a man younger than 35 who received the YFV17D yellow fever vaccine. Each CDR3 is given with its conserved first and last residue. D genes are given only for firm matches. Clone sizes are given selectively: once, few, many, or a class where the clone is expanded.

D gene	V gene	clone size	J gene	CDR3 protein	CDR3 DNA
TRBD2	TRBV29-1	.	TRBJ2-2	CSAGGLAGNTGELFF	TGCAGCGCCGGCGGATTAGCGGGGAACACCGGGGAGCTGTTTTTT
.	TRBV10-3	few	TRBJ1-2	CAIRLGASNYGYTF	TGTGCCATCCGGCTGGGGGCCTCTAACTATGGCTACACCTTC
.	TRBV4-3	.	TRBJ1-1	CASSQDLWQNTEAFF	TGCGCCAGCAGCCAAGATCTTTGGCAGAACACTGAAGCTTTCTTT
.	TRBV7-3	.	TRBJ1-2	CASSLGPWTPSYGYTF	TGTGCCAGCAGCTTAGGTCCGTGGACGCCTTCGTATGGCTACACCTTC
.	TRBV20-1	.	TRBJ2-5	CSADEPAGAQETQYF	TGCAGTGCAGACGAACCCGCGGGGGCGCAAGAGACCCAGTACTTC
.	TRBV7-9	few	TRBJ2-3	CASSLGWDQSTQYF	TGTGCCAGCAGCTTAGGATGGGATCAAAGTACGCAGTATTTT
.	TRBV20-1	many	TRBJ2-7	CSARDKVLEQYF	TGCAGTGCTAGAGATAAGGTCCTCGAGCAGTACTTC
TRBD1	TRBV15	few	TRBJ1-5	CATSRDWRTGLNQPQHF	TGTGCCACCAGCAGAGATTGGCGGACAGGGCTCAATCAGCCCCAGCATTTT
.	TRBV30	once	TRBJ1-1	CAWSLTGNTEAFF	TGTGCCTGGAGTTTGACAGGGAACACTGAAGCTTTCTTT
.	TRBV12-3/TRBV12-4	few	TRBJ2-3	CASSSLVSTDTQYF	TGTGCCAGCAGTAGCCTTGTTAGCACAGATACGCAGTATTTT
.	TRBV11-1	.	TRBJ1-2	CASSLGEGHYNYGYTF	TGTGCCAGCAGCTTGGGGGAGGGACACTACAACTATGGCTACACCTTC
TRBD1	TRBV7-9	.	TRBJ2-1	CASSPSTGGLGNEQFF	TGTGCCAGCAGCCCTTCAACAGGGGGCCTGGGAAATGAGCAGTTCTTC
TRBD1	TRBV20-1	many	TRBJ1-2	CSARAGQTLIYGYTF	TGCAGTGCTAGAGCGGGACAGACTCTAATCTATGGCTACACCTTC
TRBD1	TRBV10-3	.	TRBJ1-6	CAINRGSNSPLHF	TGTGCCATAAACAGGGGGTCTAATTCACCCCTCCACTTT
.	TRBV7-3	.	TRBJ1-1	CASSLTGGIEAFF	TGTGCCAGCAGCTTAACCGGGGGGATTGAAGCTTTCTTT
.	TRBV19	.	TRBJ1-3	CASSIAGGPGNTIYF	TGTGCCAGTAGTATAGCCGGAGGCCCTGGAAACACCATATATTTT
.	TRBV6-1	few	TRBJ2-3	CASSPLALVSDTQYF	TGTGCCAGCAGCCCTCTAGCTTTAGTCTCAGATACGCAGTATTTT
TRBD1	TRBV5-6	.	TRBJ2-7	CASIRRQGDSYEQYF	TGTGCCAGCATCCGACGCCAGGGGGATTCCTACGAGCAGTACTTC